The present T cell receptor beta chain was sequenced within a study of blood T cell repertoires in COVID-19. For the study at large: The cDNA or gDNA used as material had been derived from T cells, B-cell-depleted T cells, or PBMCs.

Authors' methods: Reference gene primers were amplified, and this amplification served to estimate nucleated cell counts. TCRdb's copy holds only in-frame clones and misses some; the assay was immunoSEQ multiplex PCR. V and J calls and clone size are those listed in that table; D and trimming were worked out from the DNA. Of roughly 240,000 clones in the sample, around 83% were seen once. Germline CDR1 LGHDT, CDR2 YNNKEL (reference sequence). This CDR3 is built from 13 residues. Trimming pared 4 bases from V and 5 bases from J, leaving 11 bases between. Sequenced material: peripheral blood. This TCR was recovered from a man aged 40-55 years who had recovered from COVID-19. The rearrangement joins TRBV3-1 (or the pseudogene TRBV3-2) to TRBJ1-2; D is unclear. CDR3 bases: TGTGCCAGCAGCCCCCTAGTCGGATATGGCTACACCTTC. It codes for CASSPLVGYGYTF.